This T cell receptor beta chain was recorded in a study of blood T cell repertoires in COVID-19 (dated by TCRdb to between 2020 and 2021). About the full investigation: The collaborator samples originated in the United States, Italy and Spain and spanned the acute and convalescent phases of COVID-19. The prospective study material was composed of cDNA or gDNA derived from T cells, B-cell-depleted T cells, or PBMCs. The dataset comprised deeply sampled blood TCRbeta repertoires from subjects exposed to, actively infected with, or recovered from COVID-19. A freely available public database, intended as a resource for researchers studying the immune response to SARS-CoV-2, is where the repertoires were released. Samples came from the ongoing ImmuneRACE study (first 160 participants) plus 1,254 subjects from 6 global collaborators. Nearly every sample came with metadata listing a de-identified subject ID, COVID-19 status, age in years and sex. HLA class I and class II types, where available, came from metadata supplied by the sample provider rather than from assay-based typing.

TCRbeta CDR3 regions were amplified from genomic DNA by means of the immunoSEQ Assay, a bias-controlled multiplex PCR. Per the source publication's procedure: The number of nucleated cells in each sample was estimated from the amplification of reference gene primers within the assay. Sequence reads were collapsed and filtered to measure the absolute abundance of every unique TCRbeta CDR3 rearrangement. Productive Simpson clonality was computed per sample as the square root of Simpson's diversity index over productive rearrangements. TCRdb stores this immuneACCESS table with in-frame sequences only. Part of the clones is absent; in the studies checked, under half of the shortfall reflects unresolved V genes, and no reason is known for the rest. For V, J and clone size, that table is used; D and trimming come from the DNA. Counted in this sample were more than 300,000 clones; 80% to 90% of them appeared once. The ten largest make up about 1.2% of the sample.

Per the germline V gene, LGHNA is the CDR1 and YSLEER is the CDR2. Its CDR3 holds 15 amino acids, cysteine through phenylalanine. The only DNA kept is the CDR3, 45 bases in frame from the first base. Clipping removes 1 base from V and 6 bases from J, with 6 as the unmatched junction base count. This clone was detected once. Its antigen remains unidentified. No much larger clone is present one base from it, and per-base qualities are unavailable. General conclusions and limits of the study: Clinical and demographic metadata were provided uncurated, with the amount varying by source and participant.

Whole blood was collected in K2EDTA tubes by collaborating institutions according to the institutions' own protocols. For TCRbeta analysis, collaborators shipped samples in one of three forms: frozen whole blood, isolated PBMCs, or DNA extracted from either of those sample types. This chain is built from TRBV4-3 and TRBJ2-4, with 7 bases aligning to TRBD2. This TCR came from a woman aged 45-60 years with acute or convalescent COVID-19. Sequenced sample: peripheral blood. The CDR3 protein: CASSQVPASGNIQYF. The bases read TGCGCCAGCAGCCAAGTTCCGGCTAGCGGAAACATTCAGTACTTC.